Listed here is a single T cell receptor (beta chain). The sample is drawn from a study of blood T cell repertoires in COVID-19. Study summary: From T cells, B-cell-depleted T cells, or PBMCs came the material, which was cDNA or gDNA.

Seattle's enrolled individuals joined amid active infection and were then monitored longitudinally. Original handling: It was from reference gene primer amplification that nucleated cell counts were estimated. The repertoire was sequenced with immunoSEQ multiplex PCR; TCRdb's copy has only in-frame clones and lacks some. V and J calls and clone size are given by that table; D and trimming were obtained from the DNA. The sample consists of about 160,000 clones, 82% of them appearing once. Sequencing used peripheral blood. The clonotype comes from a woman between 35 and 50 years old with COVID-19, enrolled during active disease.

For the CDR3, the DNA is TGTGCCAGCAGCCCGAGGAGTTACGGCGGGGAGCTGTTTTTT. This codes for CASSPRSYGGELFF. The V gene is TRBV14, the J gene TRBJ2-2; D remains unclear. Per the germline V gene, CDR1 is SGHDN and CDR2 is FVKESK. Deletions cut 4 bases from V and 7 bases from J, with 13 bases between. There are 14 residues in the CDR3. Full variable domain (rest looked up from reference TRBV14 and TRBJ2-2): EAGVTQFPSHSVIEKGQTVTLRCDPISGHDNLYWYRRVMGKEIKFLLHFVKESKQDESGMPNNRFLAERTGGTYSTLKVQPAELEDSGVYFCASSPRSYGGELFFGEGSRLTVL.